This T cell receptor beta chain came from a study of beta chain features in type 1 diabetes. Looking at the study overall: Analysis included roughly 100 million sorted cells drawn from all samples.

Study results and limitations: Significant though moderate, a shortening of TCRB CDR3s appeared in all four CD4+ subsets of Type 1 diabetes patients.

The table lists this clone with a few counts. Its antigen is unknown. As every portion of the isolated RNA was reverse transcribed, the sequencing read expressed TCRB transcripts. About 3.6 million reads was the average for naive, central memory and regulatory T cell samples. Generated by immunoSEQ multiplex PCR, the TCRdb table keeps only in-frame clones and is missing some. The data hold 500,000 to 800,000 clones, with around 11% observed a single time. The specimen sequenced was naive CD4+ T cells from blood. The source of this sequence is a man aged 25 to 45 with type 1 diabetes.

The CDR3 sequence is CASRGETGAANSPLHF. CDR3 sequence (DNA): TGCGCCAGCAGAGGGGAGACAGGTGCGGCTAATTCACCCCTCCACTTT. The genes are TRBV5-1 and TRBJ1-6; perhaps TRBD1 as D (6 bases). The V gene's germline CDR1 is SGHRS and CDR2 YFSETQ. CDR3 size: 16 residues. V lost 5 bases, J lost 6 bases, and 18 bases lay in between.